The rows below give T cell receptor beta chains drawn from one sample of a study of cytomegalovirus exposure and HLA in healthy donors. Libraries were prepared by immunoSEQ multiplex PCR; TCRdb keeps only in-frame clonotypes and omits some of them. The sample consists of roughly 150,000 clones, over 80% of them appearing once. The sequenced sample consisted of PBMCs. The receptors stem from a woman between 18 and 30 years old in good health and CMV-seronegative. CDR3s include the opening cysteine and the closing phenylalanine or tryptophan. The D gene is left open where the match is weak. Rows give clone size only sometimes, using once, few, many, or a class for an expanded clone.

TRBJ1-5 | - | TRBV5-8 | - | CASSLGGVYWGNQPQHF | TGTGCCAGCAGCTTGGGGGGGGTGTATTGGGGCAATCAGCCCCAGCATTTT
TRBJ2-5 | - | TRBV28 | TRBD2 | CASSLYYGTSHQETQYF | TGTGCCAGCAGTTTATACTACGGGACTAGCCATCAAGAGACCCAGTACTTC
TRBJ2-7 | - | TRBV13 | - | CASSFQGGAYEQYF | TGTGCCAGCAGCTTCCAGGGTGGCGCCTACGAGCAGTACTTC
TRBJ1-4 | - | TRBV9 | TRBD1 | CASSERDRTNEKLFF | TGTGCCAGCAGCGAAAGGGACAGGACTAATGAAAAACTGTTTTTT
TRBJ2-7 | - | TRBV6-1 | TRBD2 | CATGLAGRSYEQYF | TGTGCCACCGGACTAGCGGGACGATCCTACGAGCAGTACTTC
TRBJ1-2 | - | TRBV19 | - | CASSIGSVNYGYTF | TGTGCCAGTAGTATAGGCTCGGTAAACTATGGCTACACCTTC
TRBJ1-1 | - | TRBV9 | - | CASSVGGSGEAFF | TGTGCCAGCAGCGTAGGGGGCTCAGGTGAAGCTTTCTTT
TRBJ1-5 | - | TRBV6-1 | TRBD1 | CASSVTGEAQPQHF | TGTGCCAGCAGCGTGACAGGGGAGGCTCAGCCCCAGCATTTT
TRBJ2-3 | - | TRBV4-2 | - | CASSQETDNTDTQYF | TGTGCCAGCAGCCAAGAGACAGACAATACAGATACGCAGTATTTT
TRBJ1-2 | - | TRBV28 | TRBD1 | CASSYRDRGFYGYTF | TGTGCCAGCAGTTACCGGGACAGGGGCTTCTATGGCTACACCTTC
TRBJ2-6 | - | TRBV14 | - | CASSPQGSGANVLTF | TGTGCCAGCAGCCCGCAGGGTTCTGGGGCCAACGTCCTGACTTTC
TRBJ2-1 | - | TRBV13 | - | CASSTLEGGVFHEQFF | TGTGCCAGCAGCACCCTAGAAGGGGGGGTGTTCCATGAGCAGTTCTTC
TRBJ2-7 | - | TRBV10-2 | - | CASHQVAFSEQYF | TGCGCCAGCCATCAGGTCGCGTTCAGCGAGCAGTACTTC
TRBJ2-3 | - | TRBV2 | TRBD2 | CASRGTSRADTQYF | TGTGCCAGCAGGGGGACTAGCAGGGCAGATACGCAGTATTTT
TRBJ1-4 | - | TRBV18 | - | CASSPGLNEKLFF | TGTGCCAGCTCACCAGGGCTTAATGAAAAACTGTTTTTT
TRBJ2-1 | - | TRBV5-1 | TRBD1 | CASSSGDRDYNEQFF | TGCGCCAGCAGCTCCGGGGACAGGGACTACAATGAGCAGTTCTTC
TRBJ1-2 | - | TRBV7-2 | - | CASSYPEAGASGGYTF | TGTGCCAGCAGCTACCCTGAAGCAGGGGCCTCCGGTGGCTACACCTTC
TRBJ1-1 | - | TRBV29-1 | TRBD1 | CSVPPRGNRGPEAFF | TGCAGCGTTCCGCCCAGGGGGAACAGGGGGCCTGAAGCTTTCTTT
TRBJ1-2 | once | TRBV6-5 | - | CASSYGPYGYTF | TGTGCCAGCAGTTACGGTCCCTACGGCTACACCTTC
TRBJ1-2 | few | TRBV5-5 | TRBD1 | CASLGTGGYTF | TGTGCCAGCCTCGGGACAGGGGGCTACACCTTC
TRBJ1-2 | - | TRBV7-9 | TRBD1 | CASSPRGYYGYTF | TGTGCCAGCAGCCCCAGGGGGTACTATGGCTACACCTTC
TRBJ1-2 | - | TRBV9 | TRBD1 | CASSALTGGYGYTF | TGTGCCAGCAGCGCCCTCACAGGGGGCTATGGCTACACCTTC
TRBJ1-2 | - | TRBV19 | TRBD1 | CATNPGRGLGYTF | TGTGCCACTAACCCCGGCAGGGGGCTTGGCTACACCTTC
TRBJ1-1 | few | TRBV4-1 | - | CASSRPDSNTEAFF | TGCGCCAGCAGCCGGCCGGACAGCAACACTGAAGCTTTCTTT